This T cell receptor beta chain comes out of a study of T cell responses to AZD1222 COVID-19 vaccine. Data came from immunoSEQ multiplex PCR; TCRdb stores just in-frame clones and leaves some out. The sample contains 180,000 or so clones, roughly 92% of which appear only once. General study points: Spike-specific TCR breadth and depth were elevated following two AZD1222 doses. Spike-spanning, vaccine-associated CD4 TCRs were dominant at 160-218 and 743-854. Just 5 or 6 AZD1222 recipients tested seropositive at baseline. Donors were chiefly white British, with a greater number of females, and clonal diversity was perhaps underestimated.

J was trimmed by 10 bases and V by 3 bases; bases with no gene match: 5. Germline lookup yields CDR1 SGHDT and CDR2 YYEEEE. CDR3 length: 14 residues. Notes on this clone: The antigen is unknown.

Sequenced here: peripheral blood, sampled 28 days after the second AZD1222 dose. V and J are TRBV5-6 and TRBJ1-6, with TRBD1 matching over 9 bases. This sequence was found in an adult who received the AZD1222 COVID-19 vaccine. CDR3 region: CASSWDRDGSPLHF. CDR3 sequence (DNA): TGTGCCAGCAGCTGGGACAGGGACGGGTCACCCCTCCACTTT.